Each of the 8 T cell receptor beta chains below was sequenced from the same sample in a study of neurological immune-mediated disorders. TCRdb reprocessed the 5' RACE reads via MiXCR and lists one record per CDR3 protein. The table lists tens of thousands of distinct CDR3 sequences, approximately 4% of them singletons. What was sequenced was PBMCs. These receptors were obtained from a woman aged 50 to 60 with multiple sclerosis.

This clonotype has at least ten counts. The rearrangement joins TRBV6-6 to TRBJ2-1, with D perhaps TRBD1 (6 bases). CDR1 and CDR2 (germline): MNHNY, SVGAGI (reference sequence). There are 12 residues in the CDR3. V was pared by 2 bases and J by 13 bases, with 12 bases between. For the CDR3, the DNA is TGTGCCAGCAGTTACGAGGGGGTCAAACAGTTCTTC. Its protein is CASSYEGVKQFF.

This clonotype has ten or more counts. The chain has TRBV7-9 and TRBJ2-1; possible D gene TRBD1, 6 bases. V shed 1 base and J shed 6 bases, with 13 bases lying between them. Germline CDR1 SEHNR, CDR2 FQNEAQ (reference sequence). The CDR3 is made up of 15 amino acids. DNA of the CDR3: TGTGCCAGCAGCTTAGACAGGGATTGGGCCAATGAGCAGTTCTTC. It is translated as CASSLDRDWANEQFF.

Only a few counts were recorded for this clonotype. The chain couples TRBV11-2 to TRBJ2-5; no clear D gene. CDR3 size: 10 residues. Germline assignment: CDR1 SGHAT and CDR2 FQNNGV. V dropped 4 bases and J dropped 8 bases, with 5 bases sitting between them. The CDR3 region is CASSSRTQYF. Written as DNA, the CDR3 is TGTGCCAGCAGCTCGAGAACCCAGTACTTC.

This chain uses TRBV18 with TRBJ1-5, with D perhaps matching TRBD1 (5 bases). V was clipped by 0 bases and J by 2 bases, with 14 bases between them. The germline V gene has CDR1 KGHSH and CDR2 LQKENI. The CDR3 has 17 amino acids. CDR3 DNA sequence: TGTGCCAGCTCACCACCGGGCCAGGGAAGGGGCAATCAGCCCCAGCATTTT. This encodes CASSPPGQGRGNQPQHF.

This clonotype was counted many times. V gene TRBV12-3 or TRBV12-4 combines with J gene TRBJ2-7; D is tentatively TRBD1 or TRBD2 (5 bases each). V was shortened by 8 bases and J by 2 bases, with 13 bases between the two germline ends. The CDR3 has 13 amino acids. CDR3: CASSPGRTYEQYF. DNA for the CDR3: TGTGCCAGCTCTCCGGGGCGGACCTACGAGCAGTACTTC.

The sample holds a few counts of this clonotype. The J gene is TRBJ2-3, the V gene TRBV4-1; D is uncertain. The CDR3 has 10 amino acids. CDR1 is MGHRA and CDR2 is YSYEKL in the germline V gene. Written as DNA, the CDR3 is TGCCCACAGCAAGTATATACGCAGTATTTT. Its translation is CPQQVYTQYF.

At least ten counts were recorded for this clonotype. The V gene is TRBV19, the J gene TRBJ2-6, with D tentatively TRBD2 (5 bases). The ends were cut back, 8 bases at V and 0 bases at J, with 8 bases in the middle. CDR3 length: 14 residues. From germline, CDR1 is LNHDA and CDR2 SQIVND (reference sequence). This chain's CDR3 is CASRGHSGANVLTF. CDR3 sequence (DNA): TGTGCCAGTCGCGGGCACTCTGGGGCCAACGTCCTGACTTTC.

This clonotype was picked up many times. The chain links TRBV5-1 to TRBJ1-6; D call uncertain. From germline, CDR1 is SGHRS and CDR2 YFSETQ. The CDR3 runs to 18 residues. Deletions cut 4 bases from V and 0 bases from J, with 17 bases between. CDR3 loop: CASSPDPDGSSYNSPLHF. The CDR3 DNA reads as TGCGCCAGCAGCCCAGATCCGGACGGGAGCTCCTATAATTCACCCCTCCACTTT.